This T cell receptor (beta chain) stems from a study of shared clonotypes between healthy human individuals. A CD45RA-negative memory subset and a CD45RA+ naive subset were separated from the CD4+ cells. General study results and limits: Estimated richness values were generally larger in naive subsets than in memory subsets. Sampling included only blood; tissue repertoires likely differ. Deeper or shallower sequencing was expected to change how clonotypes are shared among donors.

Sequencing was performed with immunoSEQ multiplex PCR; in TCRdb, only in-frame clones are kept and a portion is missing. The data hold 1.5 million to 1.9 million clones, with nearly 99% observed a single time. Germline-derived CDR1 and CDR2 are SGHAT and FQNNGV. The CDR3 has 14 amino acids. Trimming removed 1 base from V and 0 bases from J, with 5 bases in between. As concerns this clone: Its antigen is unidentified.

Source material: naive CD4+ T cells sorted from blood. Subset reported: CD45RA+ positively selected. This TCR was sampled from a man aged 25-45 years in good health. The chain is built from TRBV11-2 and TRBJ2-3; no reliable D call. CDR3 sequence (DNA): TGTGCCAGCAGCTTAGCGGTTAGCACAGATACGCAGTATTTT. Translation gives CASSLAVSTDTQYF.